This TCR beta chain was retrieved from a study of identical twins. The CDR3 covers 13 residues. Trimming stripped 2 bases from V and 4 bases from J, with 6 bases between. Notes on the study in general: A partial confounding effect on zero-insertion analyses could come from invariant MAIT and iNKT cells. Cord blood beta clonotypes that were abundant carried fewer insertions, and memory repertoires showed no such trend. An excess of low generation probability was shown by twin-shared out-of-frame alpha sequences.

TCRdb independently ran MiXCR on the 5' RACE reads; one entry per CDR3 protein. Of 700,000 to 950,000 distinct CDR3 sequences listed, 9% to 15% are singletons. This clonotype has at least ten counts. Antigen: not known. Another study also made use of these data, one on yellow fever vaccine responses in identical twins. As that report states: The authors reported partly convergent, partly personalized vaccine responses in identical twins.

The TCR originated in a woman aged 18-29 years in good health. This sequence joins TRBV12-3 or TRBV12-4 and TRBJ2-4; the D gene is possibly TRBD1 (6 bases). Material for sequencing was PBMCs. CDR3 DNA sequence: TGTGCCAGCAGTTTAAGGGGGAAAAACATTCAGTACTTC. Protein sequence: CASSLRGKNIQYF.